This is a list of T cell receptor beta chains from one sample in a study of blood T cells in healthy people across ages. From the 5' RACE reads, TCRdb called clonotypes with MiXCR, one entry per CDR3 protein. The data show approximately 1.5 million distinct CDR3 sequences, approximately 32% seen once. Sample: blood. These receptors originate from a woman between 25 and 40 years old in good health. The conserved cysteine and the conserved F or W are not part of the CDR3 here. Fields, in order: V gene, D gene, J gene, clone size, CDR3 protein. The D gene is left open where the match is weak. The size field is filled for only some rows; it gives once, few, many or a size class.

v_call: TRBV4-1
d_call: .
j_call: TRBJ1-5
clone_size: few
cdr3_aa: ASSLRALQPQH

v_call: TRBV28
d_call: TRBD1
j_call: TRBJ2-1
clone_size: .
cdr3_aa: ASSHKRQGYEQF

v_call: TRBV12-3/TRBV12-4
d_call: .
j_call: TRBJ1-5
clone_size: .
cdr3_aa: ASSPAQGNQPQH

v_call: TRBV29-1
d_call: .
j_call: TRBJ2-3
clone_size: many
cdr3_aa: SVRQTSGTDTQY

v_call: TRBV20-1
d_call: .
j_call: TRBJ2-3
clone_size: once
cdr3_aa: SALLSGTSTDTQY

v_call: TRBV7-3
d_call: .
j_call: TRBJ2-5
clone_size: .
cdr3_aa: ASSQSTRETQY

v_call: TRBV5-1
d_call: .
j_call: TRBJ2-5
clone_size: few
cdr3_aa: ASSDRVLFAETQY

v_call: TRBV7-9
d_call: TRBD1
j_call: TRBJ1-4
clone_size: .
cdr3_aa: ASSQEDREDARRYNEKLF

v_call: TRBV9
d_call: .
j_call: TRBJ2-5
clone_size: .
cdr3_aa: ASSVSGGGGSQETQY

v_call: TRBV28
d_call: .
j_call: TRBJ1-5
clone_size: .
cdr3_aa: ASRRGERNQPQH

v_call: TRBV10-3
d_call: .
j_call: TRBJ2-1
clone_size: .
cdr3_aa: AIRGGFNEQF

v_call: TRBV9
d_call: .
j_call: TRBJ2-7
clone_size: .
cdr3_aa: ASSVIADAAYEQY

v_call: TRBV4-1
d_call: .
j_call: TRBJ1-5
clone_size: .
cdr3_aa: ASSQDQGIPEQPQH

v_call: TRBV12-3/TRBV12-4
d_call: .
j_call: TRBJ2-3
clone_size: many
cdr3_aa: ASSLGAGTDTQY

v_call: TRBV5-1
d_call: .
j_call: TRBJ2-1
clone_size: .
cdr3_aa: ASSLAVGNEQF

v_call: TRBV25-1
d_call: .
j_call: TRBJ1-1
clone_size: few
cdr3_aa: ASGQTLGADYTEAF

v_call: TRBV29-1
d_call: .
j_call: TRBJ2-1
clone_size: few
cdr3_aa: SVDKDSEQF

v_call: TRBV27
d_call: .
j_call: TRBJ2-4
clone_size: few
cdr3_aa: ASSLTGLDSPGY

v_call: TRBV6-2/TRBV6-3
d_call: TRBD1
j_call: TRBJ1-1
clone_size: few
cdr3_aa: ASSYRQGYTEAF

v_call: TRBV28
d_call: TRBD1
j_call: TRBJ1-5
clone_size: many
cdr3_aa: ASSSRENRGLQPQH

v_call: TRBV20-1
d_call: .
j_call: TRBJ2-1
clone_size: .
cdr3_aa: SARPSTGRYNEQF

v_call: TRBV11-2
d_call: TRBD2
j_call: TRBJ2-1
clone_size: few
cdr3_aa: ASSYALAGGTVAQLHEQF

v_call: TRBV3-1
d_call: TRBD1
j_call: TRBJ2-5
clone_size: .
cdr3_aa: ASSHLGQGARKTQY

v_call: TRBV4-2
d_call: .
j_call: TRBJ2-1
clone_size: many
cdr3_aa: ASSQDGGSEQF

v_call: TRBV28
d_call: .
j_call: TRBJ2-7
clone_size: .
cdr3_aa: ASGIGRITGYEQY

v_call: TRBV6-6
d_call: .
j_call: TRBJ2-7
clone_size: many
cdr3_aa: ASSYSTTYEQY

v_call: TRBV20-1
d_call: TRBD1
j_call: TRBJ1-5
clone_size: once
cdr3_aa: SATAGTGVYSNQPQH

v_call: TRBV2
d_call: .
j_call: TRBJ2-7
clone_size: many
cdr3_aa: ASSEALTQSYEQY

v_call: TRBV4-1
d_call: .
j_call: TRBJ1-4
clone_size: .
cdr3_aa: ASSPWGWGRQATNEKLF

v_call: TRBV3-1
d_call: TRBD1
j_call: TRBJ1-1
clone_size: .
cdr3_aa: ASGDRETEAF

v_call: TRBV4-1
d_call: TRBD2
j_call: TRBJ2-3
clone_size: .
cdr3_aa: ASSHRTSGGAFSTDTQY

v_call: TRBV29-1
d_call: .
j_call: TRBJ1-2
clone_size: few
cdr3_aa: SASRTGLGYT

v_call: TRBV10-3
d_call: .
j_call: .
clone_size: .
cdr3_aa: AISVLASAYEQY

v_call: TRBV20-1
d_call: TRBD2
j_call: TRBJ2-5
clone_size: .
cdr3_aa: SAWTSGSGETQY

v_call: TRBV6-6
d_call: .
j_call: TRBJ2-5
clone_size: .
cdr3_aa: ASSLDRRGYQETQY

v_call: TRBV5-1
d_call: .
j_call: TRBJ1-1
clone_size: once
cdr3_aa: ASSLAKKAEAF

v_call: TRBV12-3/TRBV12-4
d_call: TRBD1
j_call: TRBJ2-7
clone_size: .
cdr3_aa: ASSRDRTSYEQY

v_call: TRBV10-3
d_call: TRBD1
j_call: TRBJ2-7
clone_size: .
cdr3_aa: ANSRGQGRNEQY

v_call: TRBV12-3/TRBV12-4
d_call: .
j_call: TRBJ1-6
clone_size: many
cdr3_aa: ASSLMGSYNSPLH

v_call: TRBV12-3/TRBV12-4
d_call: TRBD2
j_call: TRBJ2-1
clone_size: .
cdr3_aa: AGSLRREREVSSYNEQF

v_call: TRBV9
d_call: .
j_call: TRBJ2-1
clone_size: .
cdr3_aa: ASSAGQGTYNEQF

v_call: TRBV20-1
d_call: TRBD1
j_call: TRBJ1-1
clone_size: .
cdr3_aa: TGTANIGDTEAF

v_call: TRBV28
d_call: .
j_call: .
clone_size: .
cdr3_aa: ASSLHRSRYEQY

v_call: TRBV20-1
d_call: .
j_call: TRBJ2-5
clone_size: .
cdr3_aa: SAGDPEETQY

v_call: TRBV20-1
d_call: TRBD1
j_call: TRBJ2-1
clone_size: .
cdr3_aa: SASGTGSMGYNEQF

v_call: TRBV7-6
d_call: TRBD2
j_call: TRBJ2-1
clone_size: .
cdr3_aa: ASSLVLAGGRYNEQF

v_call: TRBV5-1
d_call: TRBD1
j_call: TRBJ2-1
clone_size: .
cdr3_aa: ASSSPGGNVQF

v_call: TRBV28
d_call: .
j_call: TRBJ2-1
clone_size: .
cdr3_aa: ASSPAGMLTEF

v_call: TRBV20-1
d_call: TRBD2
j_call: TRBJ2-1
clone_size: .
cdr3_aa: SAPSGGSRYNEQF

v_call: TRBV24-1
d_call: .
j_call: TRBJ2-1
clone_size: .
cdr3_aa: ATSDLGQDLF